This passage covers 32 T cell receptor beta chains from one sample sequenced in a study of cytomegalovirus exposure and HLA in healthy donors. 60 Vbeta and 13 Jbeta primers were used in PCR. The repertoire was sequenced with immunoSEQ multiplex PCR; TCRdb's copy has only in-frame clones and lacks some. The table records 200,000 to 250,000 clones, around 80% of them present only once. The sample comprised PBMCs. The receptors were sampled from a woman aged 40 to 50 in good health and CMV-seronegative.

The CDR3 DNA follows: TGCAGCGTGCCAAAGCTGAGCCGATTTAACACCGGGGAGCTGTTTTTT. As protein: CSVPKLSRFNTGELFF. The chain combines TRBV29-1 with TRBJ2-2, with D uncertain. Trimming took 6 bases from V and 2 from J, leaving 19 bases between them. Per the germline V gene, CDR1 is SQVTM and CDR2 is ANQGSEA. There are 16 residues in the CDR3.

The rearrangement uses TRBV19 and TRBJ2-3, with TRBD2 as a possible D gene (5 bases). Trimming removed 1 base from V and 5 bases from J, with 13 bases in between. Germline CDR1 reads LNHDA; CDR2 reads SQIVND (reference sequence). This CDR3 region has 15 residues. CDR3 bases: TGTGCCAGTAGTATAGGGCAGGCGGGCAGAGATACGCAGTATTTT. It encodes CASSIGQAGRDTQYF.

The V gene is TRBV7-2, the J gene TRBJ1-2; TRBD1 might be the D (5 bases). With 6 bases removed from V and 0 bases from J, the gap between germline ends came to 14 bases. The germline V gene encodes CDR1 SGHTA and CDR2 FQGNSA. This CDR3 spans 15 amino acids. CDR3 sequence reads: CASSLGPGANYGYTF. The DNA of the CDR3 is TGTGCCAGCAGTTTGGGGCCCGGAGCTAACTATGGCTACACCTTC.

CDR3 nucleotide sequence: TGTGCCAGCAGCCCGTGGGACAGGACGGGAGAGACCCAGTACTTC. This translates into CASSPWDRTGETQYF. The V gene is TRBV7-6, the J gene TRBJ2-5, with 8 bases identical to TRBD1. V lost 5 bases, J lost 4 bases, and 9 bases stayed unmatched. CDR1 and CDR2 (germline): SGHVS, FNYEAQ. The CDR3 covers 15 residues.

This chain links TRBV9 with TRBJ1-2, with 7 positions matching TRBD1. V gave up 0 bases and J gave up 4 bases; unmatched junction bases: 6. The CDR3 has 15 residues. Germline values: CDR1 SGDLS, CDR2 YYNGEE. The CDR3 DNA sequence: TGTGCCAGCAGCGTAGACAGGGGAACAGGCTATGGCTACACCTTC. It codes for CASSVDRGTGYGYTF.

The CDR3 here is CASSQGQAANEQFF. The CDR3 bases are TGTGCCAGCAGCCAGGGACAGGCGGCCAATGAGCAGTTCTTC. This chain connects TRBV11-2 to TRBJ2-1; TRBD1 matches 8 bases. The ends lost 5 bases at V and 6 bases at J; junction bases unmatched: 6. The CDR3 covers 14 residues. CDR1 is SGHAT and CDR2 is FQNNGV in the germline V gene.

The CDR3 here is CASSLITGNNEKLFF. In DNA form, the CDR3 reads TGCGCCAGCAGCTTGATTACAGGGAATAATGAAAAACTGTTTTTT. The chain links TRBV5-1 to TRBJ1-4; D possibly corresponds to TRBD1 (6 bases). Between the trimmed V and J ends, which lost 1 base and 4 bases, there was a span of 11 bases. There are 15 residues in the CDR3. Per the germline V gene, CDR1 is SGHRS and CDR2 is YFSETQ.

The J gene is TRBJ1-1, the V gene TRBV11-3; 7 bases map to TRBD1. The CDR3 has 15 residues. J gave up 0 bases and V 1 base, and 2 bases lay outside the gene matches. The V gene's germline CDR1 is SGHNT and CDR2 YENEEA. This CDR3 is CASSLGGQVNTEAFF. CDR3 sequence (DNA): TGTGCCAGCAGCTTAGGTGGACAGGTGAACACTGAAGCTTTCTTT.

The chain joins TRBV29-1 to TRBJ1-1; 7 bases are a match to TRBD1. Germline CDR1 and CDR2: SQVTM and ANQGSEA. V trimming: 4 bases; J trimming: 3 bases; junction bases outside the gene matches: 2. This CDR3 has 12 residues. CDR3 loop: CSVGQGDTEAFF. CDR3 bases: TGCAGCGTTGGACAGGGAGACACTGAAGCTTTCTTT. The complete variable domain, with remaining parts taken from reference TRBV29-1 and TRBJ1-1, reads SAVISQKPSRDICQRGTSLTIQCQVDSQVTMMFWYRQQPGQSLTLIATANQGSEATYESGFVIDKFPISRPNLTFSTLTVSNMSPEDSSIYLCSVGQGDTEAFFGQGTRLTVV.

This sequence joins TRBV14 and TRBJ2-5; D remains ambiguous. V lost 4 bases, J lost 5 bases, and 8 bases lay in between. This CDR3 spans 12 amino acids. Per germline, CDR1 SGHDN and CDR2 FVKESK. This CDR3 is CASSRSRETQYF. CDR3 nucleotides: TGTGCCAGCAGCCGAAGCCGGGAGACCCAGTACTTC.

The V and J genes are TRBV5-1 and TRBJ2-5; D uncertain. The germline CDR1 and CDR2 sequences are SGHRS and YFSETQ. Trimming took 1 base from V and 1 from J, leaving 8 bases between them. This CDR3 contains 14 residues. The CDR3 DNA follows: TGCGCCAGCAGCTTGCTCCCAGGCCAAGAGACCCAGTACTTC. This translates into CASSLLPGQETQYF.

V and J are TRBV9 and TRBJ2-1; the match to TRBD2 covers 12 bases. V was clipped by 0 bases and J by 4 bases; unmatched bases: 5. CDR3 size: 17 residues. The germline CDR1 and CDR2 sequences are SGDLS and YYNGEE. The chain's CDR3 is CASSVDPSGGVYNEQFF. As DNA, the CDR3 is TGTGCCAGCAGCGTAGACCCTAGCGGGGGGGTGTACAATGAGCAGTTCTTC. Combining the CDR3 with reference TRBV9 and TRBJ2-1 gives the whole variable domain DSGVTQTPKHLITATGQRVTLRCSPRSGDLSVYWYQQSLDQGLQFLIQYYNGEERAKGNILERFSAQQFPDLHSELNLSSLELGDSALYFCASSVDPSGGVYNEQFFGPGTRLTVL.

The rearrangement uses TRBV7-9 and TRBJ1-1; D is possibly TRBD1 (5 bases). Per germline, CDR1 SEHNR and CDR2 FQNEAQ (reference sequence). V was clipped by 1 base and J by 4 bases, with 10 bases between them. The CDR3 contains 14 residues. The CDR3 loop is CASSLESGGTEAFF. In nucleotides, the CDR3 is TGTGCCAGCAGCTTAGAATCGGGGGGCACTGAAGCTTTCTTT.

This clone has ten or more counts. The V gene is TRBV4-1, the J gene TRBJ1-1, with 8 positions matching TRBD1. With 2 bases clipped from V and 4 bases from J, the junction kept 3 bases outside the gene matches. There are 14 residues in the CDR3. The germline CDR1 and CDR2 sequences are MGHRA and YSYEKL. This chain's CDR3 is CASSQITGGTEAFF. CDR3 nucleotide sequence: TGCGCCAGCAGCCAAATCACAGGGGGCACTGAAGCTTTCTTT.

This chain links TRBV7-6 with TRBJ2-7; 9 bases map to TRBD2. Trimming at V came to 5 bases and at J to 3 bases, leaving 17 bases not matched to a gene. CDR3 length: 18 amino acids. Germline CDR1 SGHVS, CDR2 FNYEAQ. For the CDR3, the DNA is TGTGCCAGCAGCCGAGCGGTTGGGCTAGCGGGGATATTCTACGAGCAGTACTTC. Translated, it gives CASSRAVGLAGIFYEQYF.

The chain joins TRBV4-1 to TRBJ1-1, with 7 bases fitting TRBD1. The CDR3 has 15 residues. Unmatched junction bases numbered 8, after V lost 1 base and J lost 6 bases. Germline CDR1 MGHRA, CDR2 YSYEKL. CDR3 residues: CASSQVDRAVAEAFF. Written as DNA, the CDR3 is TGCGCCAGCAGCCAAGTTGACAGGGCGGTCGCTGAAGCTTTCTTT.

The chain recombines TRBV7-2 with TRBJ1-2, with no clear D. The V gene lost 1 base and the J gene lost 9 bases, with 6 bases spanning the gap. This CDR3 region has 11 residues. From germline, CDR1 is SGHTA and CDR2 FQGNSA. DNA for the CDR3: TGTGCCAGCAGCTTAGATCTACGCTACACCTTC. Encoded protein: CASSLDLRYTF.

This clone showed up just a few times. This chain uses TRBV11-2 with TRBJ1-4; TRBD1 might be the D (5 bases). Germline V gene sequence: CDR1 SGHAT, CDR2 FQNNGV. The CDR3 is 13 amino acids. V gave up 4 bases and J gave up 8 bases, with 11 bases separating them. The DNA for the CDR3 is TGTGCCAGCAGCTATCGGAGGGGCGAAAAACTGTTTTTT. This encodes CASSYRRGEKLFF.

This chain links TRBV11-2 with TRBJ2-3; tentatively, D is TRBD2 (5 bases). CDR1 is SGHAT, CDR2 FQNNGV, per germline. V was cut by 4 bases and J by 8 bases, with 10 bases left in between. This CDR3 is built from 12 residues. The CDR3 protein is CASSSNGGTQYF. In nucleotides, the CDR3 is TGTGCCAGCAGCTCCAACGGAGGTACGCAGTATTTT.

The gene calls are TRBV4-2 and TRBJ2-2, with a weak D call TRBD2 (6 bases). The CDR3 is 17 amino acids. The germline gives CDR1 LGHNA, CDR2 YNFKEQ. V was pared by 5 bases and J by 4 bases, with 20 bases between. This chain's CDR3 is CASSSYGTGLSTGELFF. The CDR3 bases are TGTGCCAGCAGCTCCTACGGGACTGGGCTATCCACCGGGGAGCTGTTTTTT.

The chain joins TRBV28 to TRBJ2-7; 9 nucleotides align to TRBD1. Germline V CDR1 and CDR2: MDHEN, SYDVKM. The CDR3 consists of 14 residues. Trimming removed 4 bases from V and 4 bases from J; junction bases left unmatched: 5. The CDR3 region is CASSWGTGRYEQYF. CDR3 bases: TGTGCCAGCAGTTGGGGGACAGGGAGGTACGAGCAGTACTTC.

The CDR3 is CASSLGDSNEKLFF. CDR3 nucleotide sequence: TGCGCCAGCAGCCTTGGAGACTCAAATGAAAAACTGTTTTTT. This chain links TRBV5-1 with TRBJ1-4; D is ambiguous. This CDR3 is 14 amino acids long. Germline CDR1 reads SGHRS; CDR2 reads YFSETQ. The V end was cut by 4 bases, the J end by 5 bases, with 12 bases between. Supplemented by reference TRBV5-1 and TRBJ1-4, the full variable domain reads KAGVTQTPRYLIKTRGQQVTLSCSPISGHRSVSWYQQTPGQGLQFLFEYFSETQRNKGNFPGRFSGRQFSNSRSEMNVSTLELGDSALYLCASSLGDSNEKLFFGSGTQLSVL.

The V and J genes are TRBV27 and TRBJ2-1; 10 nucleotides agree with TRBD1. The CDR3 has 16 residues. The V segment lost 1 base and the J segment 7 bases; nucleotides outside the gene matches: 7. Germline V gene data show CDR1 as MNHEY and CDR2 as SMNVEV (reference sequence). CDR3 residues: CASSLLTGGNENEQFF. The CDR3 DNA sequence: TGTGCCAGCAGTTTATTGACAGGGGGCAATGAGAATGAGCAGTTCTTC.

This CDR3 is CASSAKDRTNQPQHF. CDR3 coding DNA: TGTGCCAGCAGCGCGAAGGACAGAACGAATCAGCCCCAGCATTTT. The chain couples TRBV7-8 to TRBJ1-5; a possible D gene is TRBD1 (6 bases). The CDR3 totals 15 residues. The V end lost 5 bases, the J end lost 4 bases, and 15 bases lay between the germline ends. Germline V gene lookup returns CDR1 SGHVS and CDR2 FQNEAQ.

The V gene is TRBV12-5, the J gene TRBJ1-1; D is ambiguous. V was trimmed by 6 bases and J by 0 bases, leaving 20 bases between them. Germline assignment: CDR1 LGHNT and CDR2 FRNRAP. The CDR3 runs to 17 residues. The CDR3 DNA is TGTGCTAGTGGCGCCCCCGGTGATCGACTTATGAACACTGAAGCTTTCTTT. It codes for CASGAPGDRLMNTEAFF. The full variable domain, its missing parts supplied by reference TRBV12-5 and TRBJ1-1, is DARVTQTPRHKVTEMGQEVTMRCQPILGHNTVFWYRQTMMQGLELLAYFRNRAPLDDSGMPKDRFSAEMPDATLATLKIQPSEPRDSAVYFCASGAPGDRLMNTEAFFGQGTRLTVV.

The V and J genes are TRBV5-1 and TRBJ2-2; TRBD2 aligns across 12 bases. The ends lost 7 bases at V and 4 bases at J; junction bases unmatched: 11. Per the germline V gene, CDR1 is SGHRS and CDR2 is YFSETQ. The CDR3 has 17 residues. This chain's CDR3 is CASSPLAGGPSTGELFF. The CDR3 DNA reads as TGCGCCAGCTCCCCTCTAGCGGGGGGGCCGAGCACCGGGGAGCTGTTTTTT.

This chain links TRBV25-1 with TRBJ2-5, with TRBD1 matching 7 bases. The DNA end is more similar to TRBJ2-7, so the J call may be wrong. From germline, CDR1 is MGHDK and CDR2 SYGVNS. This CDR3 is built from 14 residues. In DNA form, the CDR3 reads TGTGCCAGCATGGAACAGGGGAAGACCTACGAGCAGTACTTC. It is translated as CASMEQGKTYEQYF.

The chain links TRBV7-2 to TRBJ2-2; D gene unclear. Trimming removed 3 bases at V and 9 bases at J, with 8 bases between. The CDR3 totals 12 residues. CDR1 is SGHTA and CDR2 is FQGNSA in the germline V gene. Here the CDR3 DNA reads TGTGCCAGCAGCTTCACTATCCGGGAGCTGTTTTTT. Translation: CASSFTIRELFF.

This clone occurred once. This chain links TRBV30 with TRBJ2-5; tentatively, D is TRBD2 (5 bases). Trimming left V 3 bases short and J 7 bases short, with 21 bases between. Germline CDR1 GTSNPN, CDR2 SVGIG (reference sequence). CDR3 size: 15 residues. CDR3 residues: CAWRPHNVPEATQYF. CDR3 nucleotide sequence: TGTGCCTGGAGGCCCCACAACGTACCGGAGGCGACCCAGTACTTC. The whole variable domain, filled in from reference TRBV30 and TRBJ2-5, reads SQTIHQWPATLVQPVGSPLSLECTVEGTSNPNLYWYRQAAGRGLQLLFYSVGIGQISSEVPQNLSASRPQDRQFILSSKKLLLSDSGFYLCAWRPHNVPEATQYFGPGTRLLVL.

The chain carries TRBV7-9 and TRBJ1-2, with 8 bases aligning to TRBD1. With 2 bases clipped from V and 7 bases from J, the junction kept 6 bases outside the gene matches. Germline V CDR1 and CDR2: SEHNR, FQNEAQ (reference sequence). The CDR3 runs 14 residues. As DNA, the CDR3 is TGTGCCAGCAGCTTACACCAGGGGGCATCTGGCTACACCTTC. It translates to CASSLHQGASGYTF.

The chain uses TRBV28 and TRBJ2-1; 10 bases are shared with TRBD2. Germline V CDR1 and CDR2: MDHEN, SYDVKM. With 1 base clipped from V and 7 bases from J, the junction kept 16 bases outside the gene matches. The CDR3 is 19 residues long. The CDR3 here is CASSLYEGFVAGGENEQFF. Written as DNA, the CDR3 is TGTGCCAGCAGTTTATATGAAGGGTTTGTAGCGGGGGGCGAGAATGAGCAGTTCTTC.

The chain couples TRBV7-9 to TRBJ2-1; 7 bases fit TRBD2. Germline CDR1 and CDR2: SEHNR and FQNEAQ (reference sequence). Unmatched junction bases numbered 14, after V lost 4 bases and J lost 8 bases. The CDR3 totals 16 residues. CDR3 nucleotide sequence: TGTGCCAGCAGCTGGGTCTCTAGCGGCACTACACATGAGCAGTTCTTC. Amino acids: CASSWVSSGTTHEQFF.